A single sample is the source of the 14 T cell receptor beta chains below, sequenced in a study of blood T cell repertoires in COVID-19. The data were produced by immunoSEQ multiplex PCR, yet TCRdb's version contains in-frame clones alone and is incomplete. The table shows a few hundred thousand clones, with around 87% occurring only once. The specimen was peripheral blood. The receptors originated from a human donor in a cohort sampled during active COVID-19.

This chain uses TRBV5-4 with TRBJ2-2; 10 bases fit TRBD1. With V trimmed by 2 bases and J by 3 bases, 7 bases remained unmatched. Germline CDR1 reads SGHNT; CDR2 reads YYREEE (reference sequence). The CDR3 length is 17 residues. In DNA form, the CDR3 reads TGTGCCAGCAGCTTCGGGCTAGGGACAGGGGACACCGGGGAGCTGTTTTTT. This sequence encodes CASSFGLGTGDTGELFF.

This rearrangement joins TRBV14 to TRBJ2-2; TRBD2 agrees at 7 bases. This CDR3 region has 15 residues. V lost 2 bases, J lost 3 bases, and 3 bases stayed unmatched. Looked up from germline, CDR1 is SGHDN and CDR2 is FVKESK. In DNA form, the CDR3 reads TGTGCCAGCAGCCAAAGGCTAGCGGACACCGGGGAGCTGTTTTTT. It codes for CASSQRLADTGELFF.

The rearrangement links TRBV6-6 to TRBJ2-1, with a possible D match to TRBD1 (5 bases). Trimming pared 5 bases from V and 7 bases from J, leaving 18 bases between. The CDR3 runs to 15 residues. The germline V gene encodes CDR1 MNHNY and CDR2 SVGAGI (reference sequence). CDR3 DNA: TGTGCCAGCAGTGCCAGGGATCTCCCCAAAAATGAGCAGTTCTTC. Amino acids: CASSARDLPKNEQFF.

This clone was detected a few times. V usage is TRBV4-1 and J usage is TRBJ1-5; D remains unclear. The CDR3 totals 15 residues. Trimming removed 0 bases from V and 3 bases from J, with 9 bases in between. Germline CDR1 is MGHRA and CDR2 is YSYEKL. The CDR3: CASSQEQHDNQPQHF. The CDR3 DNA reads TGCGCCAGCAGCCAAGAGCAACATGACAATCAGCCCCAGCATTTT.

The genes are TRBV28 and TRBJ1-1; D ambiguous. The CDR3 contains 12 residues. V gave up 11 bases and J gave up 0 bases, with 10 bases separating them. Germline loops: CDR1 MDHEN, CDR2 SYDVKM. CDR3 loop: CALGGMNTEAFF. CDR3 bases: TGTGCCCTCGGTGGTATGAACACTGAAGCTTTCTTT.

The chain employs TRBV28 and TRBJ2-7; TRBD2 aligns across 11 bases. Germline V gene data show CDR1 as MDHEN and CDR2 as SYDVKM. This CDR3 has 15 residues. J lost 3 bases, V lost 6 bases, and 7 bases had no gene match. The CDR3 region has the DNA TGTGCCAGCAGCCTTCAGACTAGCGGGAACTACGAGCAGTACTTC. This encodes CASSLQTSGNYEQYF.

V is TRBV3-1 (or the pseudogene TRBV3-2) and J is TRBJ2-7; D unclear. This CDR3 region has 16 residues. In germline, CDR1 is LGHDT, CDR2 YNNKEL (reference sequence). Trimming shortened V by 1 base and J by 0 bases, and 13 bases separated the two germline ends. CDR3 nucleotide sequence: TGTGCCAGCAGCCAAGGTCCAGTTGGTAACTCCTACGAGCAGTACTTC. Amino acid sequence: CASSQGPVGNSYEQYF.

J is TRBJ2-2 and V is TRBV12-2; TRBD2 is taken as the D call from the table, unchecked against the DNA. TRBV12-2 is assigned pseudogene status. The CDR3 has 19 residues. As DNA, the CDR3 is TGTGCAAGTCGCTGCGGGACTAGCGGGGGGGCCCAAAACACCGGGGAGCTGTTTTTT. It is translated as CASRCGTSGGAQNTGELFF.

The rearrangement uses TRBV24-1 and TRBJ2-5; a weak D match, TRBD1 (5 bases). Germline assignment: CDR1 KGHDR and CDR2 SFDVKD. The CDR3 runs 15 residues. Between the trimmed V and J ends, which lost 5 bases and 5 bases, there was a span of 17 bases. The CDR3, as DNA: TGTGCCACCAGTGGCCGGGCGACAGAATCGGAGACCCAGTACTTC. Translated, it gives CATSGRATESETQYF.

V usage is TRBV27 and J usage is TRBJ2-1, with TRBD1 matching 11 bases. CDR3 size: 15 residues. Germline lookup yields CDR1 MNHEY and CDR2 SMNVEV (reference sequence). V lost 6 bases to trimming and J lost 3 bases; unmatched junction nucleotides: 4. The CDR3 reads CASSRGTGGYNEQFF. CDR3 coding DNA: TGTGCCAGCAGCCGGGGGACAGGGGGCTACAATGAGCAGTTCTTC.

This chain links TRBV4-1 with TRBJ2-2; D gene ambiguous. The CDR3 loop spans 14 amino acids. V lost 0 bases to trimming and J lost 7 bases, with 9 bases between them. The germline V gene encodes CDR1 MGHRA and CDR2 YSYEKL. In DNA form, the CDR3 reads TGCGCCAGCAGCCAAGATAGTGAGCGCGGGGAGCTGTTTTTT. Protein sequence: CASSQDSERGELFF.

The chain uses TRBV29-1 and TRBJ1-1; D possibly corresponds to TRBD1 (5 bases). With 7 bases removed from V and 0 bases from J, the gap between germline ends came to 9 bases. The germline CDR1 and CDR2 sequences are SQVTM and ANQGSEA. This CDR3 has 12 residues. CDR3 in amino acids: CSADTVNTEAFF. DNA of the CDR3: TGCAGCGCGGACACCGTGAACACTGAAGCTTTCTTT.

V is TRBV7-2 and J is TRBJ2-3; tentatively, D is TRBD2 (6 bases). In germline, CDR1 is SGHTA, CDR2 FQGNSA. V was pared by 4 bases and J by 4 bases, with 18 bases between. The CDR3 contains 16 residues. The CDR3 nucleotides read TGTGCCAGCAGCTCCTCCTTCCGGGGGATCGCAGATACGCAGTATTTT. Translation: CASSSSFRGIADTQYF.

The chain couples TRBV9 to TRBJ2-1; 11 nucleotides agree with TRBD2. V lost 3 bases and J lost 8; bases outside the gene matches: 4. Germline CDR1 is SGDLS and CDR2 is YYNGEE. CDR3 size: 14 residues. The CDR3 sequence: CASSDGTSGDEQFF. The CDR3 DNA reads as TGTGCCAGCAGCGACGGGACTAGCGGTGATGAGCAGTTCTTC.